What follows describes a single T cell receptor beta chain. The target antigen is unknown. The sample comes from a study of shared clonotypes between healthy human individuals. The study's findings and limits: Relative to their counterparts shared across all four donors, non-shared clonotypes exhibited diminished generation probabilities.

Measured with immunoSEQ multiplex PCR; TCRdb has only the in-frame clones, and not every one. Altogether about 1.1 million clones are present, roughly 74% being singletons, with the ten largest covering approximately 0.5%. The CDR3 totals 17 residues. V dropped 5 bases and J dropped 0 bases, with 17 bases sitting between them. The germline gives CDR1 SGHAT, CDR2 FQNNGV. The clonotype originates from a young man in good health. Some clones in this sample may be carry-over from other donors' samples. Material: memory CD4+ T cells from PBMCs. Specified subset: CD45RA-negative fraction. The chain employs TRBV11-2 and TRBJ2-1; a possible D gene is TRBD2 (5 bases). CDR3 loop: CASSTRPSGSSYNEQFF. The CDR3 nucleotides are TGTGCCAGCAGCACGAGACCGAGCGGTAGCTCCTACAATGAGCAGTTCTTC. Variable domain in full (rest from reference TRBV11-2 and TRBJ2-1): EAGVAQSPRYKIIEKRQSVAFWCNPISGHATLYWYQQILGQGPKLLIQFQNNGVVDDSQLPKDRFSAERLKGVDSTLKIQPAKLEDSAVYLCASSTRPSGSSYNEQFFGPGTRLTVL.